These 31 T cell receptor beta chains came from one sample sequenced in a study of blood T cells in healthy people across ages. A second PCR, run for roughly 7 to 11 cycles, used a sample-barcoded 5' primer plus a J-beta primer mix. MiXCR was run by TCRdb on the 5' RACE reads, yielding one entry per CDR3 protein. The table records 1.4 million or so distinct CDR3 sequences, 42% of them present only once. The material sequenced was blood. The receptors originated from a young woman in good health.

A few counts support this clonotype. The chain carries TRBV12-5 and TRBJ2-5; D remains unclear. The germline CDR1 and CDR2 sequences are LGHNT and FRNRAP. Trimming cost V 1 base and J 4 bases, with 4 bases left between them. The CDR3 totals 12 residues. The DNA for the CDR3 is TGTGCTAGTGGTTTGGGACGAGAGACCCAGTACTTC. Its protein is CASGLGRETQYF.

Concerning this clonotype itself: The junction departs from germline at one end; a sequencing error may be responsible. The rearrangement links TRBV25-1 to TRBJ1-4; no clear D gene. The CDR3 contains 14 residues. The germline V gene has CDR1 MGHDK and CDR2 SYGVNS. The CDR3 region has the DNA TGTGCCAGCAGTGATCGGTTCGGGAATGAAAAGCTGTTTTTT. Residues: CASSDRFGNEKLFF.

V and J are TRBV2 and TRBJ2-5; 10 nucleotides agree with TRBD2. The DNA matches TRBJ2-4 better at its end, which makes the J call doubtful. The germline gives CDR1 SNHLY, CDR2 FYNNEI. This CDR3 is built from 17 residues. CDR3 protein: CASSQELAGKSKNIQYF. DNA for the CDR3: TGTGCCAGCAGTCAGGAACTAGCGGGGAAATCCAAAAACATTCAGTACTTC.

This clonotype was seen a few times. The rearrangement joins TRBV9 to TRBJ1-4, with 8 bases matching TRBD1. The CDR3 consists of 16 residues. J gave up 7 bases and V 4 bases, and 12 bases lay outside the gene matches. Germline V gene data show CDR1 as SGDLS and CDR2 as YYNGEE. CDR3 protein: CASSTGQVTGGEKLFF. The CDR3 DNA reads TGTGCCAGCAGCACGGGACAGGTGACGGGAGGTGAAAAACTGTTTTTT. Filled out from reference TRBV9 and TRBJ1-4, the complete variable domain reads DSGVTQTPKHLITATGQRVTLRCSPRSGDLSVYWYQQSLDQGLQFLIQYYNGEERAKGNILERFSAQQFPDLHSELNLSSLELGDSALYFCASSTGQVTGGEKLFFGSGTQLSVL.

The CDR3 bases are TGTGCCAGCAGAGGGGACAGGGGTGACAATGAGCAGTACTTC. It is translated as CASRGDRGDNEQYF. The chain joins TRBV2 to TRBJ2-5, with 10 bases identical to TRBD1. CDR3 length equals 14 residues. Germline V gene lookup returns CDR1 SNHLY and CDR2 FYNNEI. Trimming cost V 6 bases and J 11 bases; bases outside gene matches: 12.

This chain connects TRBV7-8 to TRBJ2-1; unclear D gene. Trimming removed 0 bases at V and 4 bases at J, with 10 bases between. There are 15 residues in the CDR3. The germline gives CDR1 SGHVS, CDR2 FQNEAQ. The CDR3 region is CASSLAPLIYNEQFF. As DNA, the CDR3 is TGTGCCAGCAGCTTAGCGCCCCTAATATACAATGAGCAGTTCTTC.

V is TRBV9 and J is TRBJ2-5, with TRBD2 matching over 10 bases. Per the germline V gene, CDR1 is SGDLS and CDR2 is YYNGEE. V trimming: 3 bases; J trimming: 0 bases; junction bases outside the gene matches: 5. This CDR3 is built from 16 residues. The DNA for the CDR3 is TGTGCCAGCAGCGGAGGACTAGCGGCGTACCAAGAGACCCAGTACTTC. This translates into CASSGGLAAYQETQYF.

The chain joins TRBV28 to TRBJ1-4, with 7 bases aligning to TRBD1. The germline CDR1 and CDR2 sequences are MDHEN and SYDVKM. The CDR3 has 14 residues. Unmatched junction bases numbered 9, after V lost 6 bases and J lost 8 bases. The CDR3 loop reads CASRDRVLREKLFF. The CDR3 DNA reads TGTGCCAGCAGAGACAGGGTGTTGAGGGAAAAACTGTTTTTT.

The chain recombines TRBV27 with TRBJ2-2, with TRBD1 matching 7 bases. This CDR3 is built from 14 residues. The junction had 3 bases not matched to a gene; V was cut back by 8 bases and J by 0 bases. Germline V gene sequence: CDR1 MNHEY, CDR2 SMNVEV (reference sequence). The CDR3 loop reads CASGGQSNTGELFF. The CDR3 DNA is TGTGCCAGCGGGGGACAGTCGAACACCGGGGAGCTGTTTTTT.

The chain joins TRBV5-6 to TRBJ2-7, with D possibly being TRBD2 (6 bases). The CDR3 loop spans 17 amino acids. Germline values: CDR1 SGHDT, CDR2 YYEEEE. Between the trimmed V and J ends, which lost 4 bases and 3 bases, there was a span of 23 bases. This CDR3 reads CASSPRPGREVFYEQYF. The CDR3 DNA follows: TGTGCCAGCAGCCCGAGACCCGGCAGGGAGGTCTTCTACGAGCAGTACTTC. Drawing the rest from reference TRBV5-6 and TRBJ2-7, the complete variable domain is DAGVTQSPTHLIKTRGQQVTLRCSPKSGHDTVSWYQQALGQGPQFIFQYYEEEERQRGNFPDRFSGHQFPNYSSELNVNALLLGDSALYLCASSPRPGREVFYEQYFGPGTRLTVT.

The gene calls are TRBV12-5 and TRBJ2-3; TRBD1 agrees at 7 bases. Trimming cost V 4 bases and J 2 bases; bases outside gene matches: 6. The germline V gene has CDR1 LGHNT and CDR2 FRNRAP. The CDR3 is 15 amino acids. DNA of the CDR3: TGTGCTAGTGGTTCGGGACAGTTTCTCACAGATACGCAGTATTTT. The encoded protein is CASGSGQFLTDTQYF.

This clonotype came up a few times. The chain links TRBV12-3 or TRBV12-4 to TRBJ2-7; no clear D. V was cut by 3 bases and J by 9 bases, with 18 bases left in between. The CDR3 sequence is 14 residues long. CDR3 in DNA: TGTGCCAGCAGTTTTTCCCGGGTCTCTCTCGCGCAGTACTTC. Protein sequence: CASSFSRVSLAQYF.

This clonotype appeared a few times. The gene calls are TRBV9 and TRBJ1-2; possible D gene TRBD1, 6 bases. The CDR3 loop spans 12 amino acids. Germline V gene data show CDR1 as SGDLS and CDR2 as YYNGEE. V was clipped by 7 bases and J by 2 bases, with 9 bases between them. The DNA of the CDR3 is TGTGCCAGCGTCACAGGGAACTATGGCTACACCTTC. Translated, it gives CASVTGNYGYTF.

V usage is TRBV12-3 or TRBV12-4 and J usage is TRBJ2-3, with 9 positions matching TRBD2. This CDR3 is built from 15 residues. The trim removed 3 bases at V and 4 bases at J, leaving 5 bases unmatched. In DNA, the CDR3 is TGTGCCAGCAGTTTTCGGCGGGGGGGACCAGATACGCAGTATTTT. This translates into CASSFRRGGPDTQYF.

This clonotype was counted only a few times. The chain uses TRBV7-9 and TRBJ1-1; possibly TRBD1 for D (5 bases). V lost 5 bases and J 11 bases, leaving 15 bases between the germline ends. CDR1 SEHNR and CDR2 FQNEAQ come from the germline V gene (reference sequence). The CDR3 is 12 amino acids. In DNA form, the CDR3 reads TGTGCCAGCAGCGAGGGGCATCTGGCGGCTTTCTTT. Translation: CASSEGHLAAFF.

This clonotype was picked up one time. The V call is TRBV18, the J call TRBJ1-5; 7 positions agree with TRBD1. V was clipped by 4 bases and J by 1 base; unmatched bases: 7. Per the germline V gene, CDR1 is KGHSH and CDR2 is LQKENI. The CDR3 is made up of 16 amino acids. CDR3 residues: CASSRTTGESNQPQHF. The CDR3 region has the DNA TGTGCCAGCTCACGTACTACAGGGGAAAGCAATCAGCCCCAGCATTTT.

CDR3 in DNA: TGTGCCAGCAGCTGGCCAAGCTCCTACAATGAGCAGTTCTTC. Residues: CASSWPSSYNEQFF. The chain joins TRBV5-5 to TRBJ2-1, with D hard to call. V was shortened by 3 bases and J by 0 bases, with 7 bases between the two germline ends. Germline lookup yields CDR1 SGHKS and CDR2 YYEKEE (reference sequence). The CDR3 extends over 14 amino acids.

This clonotype appeared a few times. This chain links TRBV9 with TRBJ2-3; D gene unclear. The CDR3 sequence is 15 residues long. Germline V gene sequence: CDR1 SGDLS, CDR2 YYNGEE. Between the trimmed V and J ends, which lost 3 bases and 0 bases, there was a span of 11 bases. The CDR3 spells CASSAGVSSTDTQYF. The DNA for the CDR3 is TGTGCCAGCAGCGCTGGAGTCTCTAGCACAGATACGCAGTATTTT.

In this sample, this clonotype turned up a few times. This chain connects TRBV29-1 to TRBJ1-2; 9 nucleotides agree with TRBD1. This CDR3 is built from 11 residues. The V gene's germline CDR1 is SQVTM and CDR2 ANQGSEA. V lost 6 bases to trimming and J lost 7 bases; unmatched junction nucleotides: 3. The CDR3 DNA sequence: TGCAGCGTAGCGACAGGGGGTGGCTACACCTTC. Residues: CSVATGGGYTF.

DNA for the CDR3: TGTGCCAGCAGTGAATGGGACGGAAGCTCCTACAATGAGCAGTTCTTC. Residues: CASSEWDGSSYNEQFF. The genes are TRBV2 and TRBJ2-1; D may match TRBD1 or TRBD2 (5 bases each). Trimming took off 2 bases at V and 0 bases at J, with 11 bases between the two ends. The CDR3 loop spans 16 amino acids. The germline gives CDR1 SNHLY, CDR2 FYNNEI.

The V call is TRBV7-2, the J call TRBJ2-1; no clear D. Trimming stripped 1 base from V and 7 bases from J, with 11 bases between. The CDR3 is 14 amino acids. Germline-derived CDR1 and CDR2 are SGHTA and FQGNSA. The CDR3 spells CASSLGLNQNEQFF. The CDR3 DNA reads as TGTGCCAGCAGCTTAGGGTTGAATCAGAATGAGCAGTTCTTC. The whole variable domain, remainder taken from reference TRBV7-2 and TRBJ2-1, is GAGVSQSPSNKVTEKGKDVELRCDPISGHTALYWYRQSLGQGLEFLIYFQGNSAPDKSGLPSDRFSAERTGGSVSTLTIQRTQQEDSAVYLCASSLGLNQNEQFFGPGTRLTVL.

V usage is TRBV7-9 and J usage is TRBJ2-5; D might be TRBD2 (5 bases). The germline V gene has CDR1 SEHNR and CDR2 FQNEAQ (reference sequence). V was trimmed by 5 bases and J by 11 bases, leaving 30 bases between them. This CDR3 is 17 amino acids long. CDR3 protein: CASSPQLGGSSYNEQYF. CDR3 DNA: TGTGCCAGCAGCCCTCAATTAGGAGGCAGTTCCTACAATGAGCAGTACTTC.

This clonotype appeared a few times. The rearrangement joins TRBV6-2 or TRBV6-3 to TRBJ2-5; 10 bases are a match to TRBD2. The germline CDR1 and CDR2 sequences are MNHEY and SVGEGT. With 8 bases clipped from V and 9 bases from J, the junction kept 9 bases outside the gene matches. The CDR3 runs to 13 residues. In DNA form, the CDR3 reads TGTGCCAGCCAGACTAGCGGGCCGTCGTCCCAGTACTTC. Amino acids: CASQTSGPSSQYF.

The chain couples TRBV2 to TRBJ1-5; maybe TRBD1 (5 bases). V dropped 4 bases and J dropped 6 bases, with 16 bases sitting between them. The CDR3 length is 15 residues. The germline V gene encodes CDR1 SNHLY and CDR2 FYNNEI. CDR3 loop: CASSVQGAGGQPQHF. In DNA, the CDR3 is TGTGCCAGCAGTGTTCAGGGCGCGGGAGGTCAGCCCCAGCATTTT.

CDR3 loop: CASSSKPRTGELFF. CDR3 in DNA: TGTGCCAGCAGCTCCAAACCCCGGACCGGGGAGCTGTTTTTT. The chain uses TRBV7-6 and TRBJ2-2; D gene uncertain. This CDR3 spans 14 amino acids. In germline, CDR1 is SGHVS, CDR2 FNYEAQ. Trimming stripped 4 bases from V and 5 bases from J, with 11 bases between. The full variable domain, in which reference TRBV7-6 and TRBJ2-2 provide the parts outside the CDR3, is GAGVSQSPRYKVTKRGQDVALRCDPISGHVSLYWYRQALGQGPEFLTYFNYEAQQDKSGLPNDRFSAERPEGSISTLTIQRTEQRDSAMYRCASSSKPRTGELFFGEGSRLTVL.

This clonotype came up a few times. The chain uses TRBV28 and TRBJ2-1; possible D gene TRBD1, 6 bases. Trimming pared 6 bases from V and 2 bases from J, leaving 20 bases between. The CDR3 loop spans 17 amino acids. CDR1 is MDHEN, CDR2 SYDVKM, per germline. The CDR3 here is CASRLAWGPTAYNEQFF. The CDR3 DNA is TGTGCCAGCAGGTTAGCCTGGGGGCCGACGGCCTACAATGAGCAGTTCTTC.

This rearrangement joins TRBV9 to TRBJ2-1; D perhaps matches TRBD1 (5 bases). Germline CDR1 reads SGDLS; CDR2 reads YYNGEE. CDR3 length: 15 amino acids. Trimming took off 0 bases at V and 3 bases at J, with 10 bases between the two ends. The DNA of the CDR3 is TGTGCCAGCAGCGTAGGTAAGGGGTACTACAATGAGCAGTTCTTC. This sequence encodes CASSVGKGYYNEQFF.

This clonotype showed up just a few times. V is TRBV20-1 and J is TRBJ1-5, with 7 bases that match TRBD1. Germline-derived CDR1 and CDR2 are DFQATT and SNEGSKA (reference sequence). V lost 6 bases to trimming and J lost 3 bases; unmatched junction nucleotides: 11. The CDR3 extends over 15 amino acids. CDR3 DNA sequence: TGCAGTGCGGCGCCCGACAGGGTTGTCAATCAGCCCCAGCATTTT. This translates into CSAAPDRVVNQPQHF.

This clonotype has a handful of counts. The chain has TRBV7-2 and TRBJ2-7; 9 bases map to TRBD2. The CDR3 loop spans 14 amino acids. V dropped 3 bases and J dropped 5; count of bases not matched to a gene: 5. The germline V gene encodes CDR1 SGHTA and CDR2 FQGNSA. CDR3 sequence: CASSFSGSSHEQYF. In nucleotides, the CDR3 is TGTGCCAGCAGCTTTAGCGGGAGTTCCCACGAGCAGTACTTC.

The chain couples TRBV20-1 to TRBJ2-3, with 14 bases lining up with TRBD2. CDR1 is DFQATT and CDR2 is SNEGSKA in the germline V gene (reference sequence). This CDR3 is 15 amino acids long. The ends lost 6 bases at V and 5 bases at J; junction bases unmatched: 7. As DNA, the CDR3 is TGCAGTGCACCGGGACTAGCGGGAGCAGGAGATACGCAGTATTTT. Its protein is CSAPGLAGAGDTQYF.

V gene TRBV3-1 combines with J gene TRBJ2-1; the D gene is possibly TRBD2 (5 bases). Looked up from germline, CDR1 is LGHDT and CDR2 is YNNKEL (reference sequence). The CDR3 sequence is 16 residues long. Trimming removed 4 bases at V and 6 bases at J, with 19 bases between. The CDR3 bases are TGTGCCAGCAGCCGAATTATTAGTACCGGGATCAATGAGCAGTTCTTC. It translates to CASSRIISTGINEQFF.